Below, 10 T cell receptor beta chains from the same sample are listed, as sequenced in a study of blood T cell repertoires in COVID-19. The table came from immunoSEQ multiplex PCR; TCRdb's copy has only in-frame clones and leaves some out. The repertoire holds some 210,000 clones, with roughly 77% as singletons. Material for sequencing was PBMCs or T cells enriched from blood (not recorded which). The receptors derive from a man in his forties who had recovered from COVID-19.

The J gene is TRBJ1-1, the V gene TRBV10-3, with 10 positions matching TRBD1. CDR1 is ENHRY and CDR2 is SYGVKD in the germline V gene. The CDR3 runs 16 residues. The trim removed 6 bases at V and 0 bases at J, leaving 7 bases unmatched. CDR3 region: CAIRPGQGNMNTEAFF. The DNA of the CDR3 is TGTGCCATCAGGCCGGGACAGGGGAACATGAACACTGAAGCTTTCTTT.

This clone was detected once. The chain carries TRBV2 and TRBJ2-7; 8 bases are a match to TRBD1. CDR1 is SNHLY, CDR2 FYNNEI, per germline. Losses at the gene ends were 5 bases for V and 6 bases for J; bases not matched to a gene: 12. The CDR3 totals 15 residues. CDR3 sequence (DNA): TGTGCCAGCAGTCGGTCAGGGGGCCCCGAGGGCGAGCAGTACTTC. Translated, it gives CASSRSGGPEGEQYF.

This chain joins TRBV5-1 and TRBJ2-1; 7 bases are shared with TRBD2. The CDR3 is 15 residues long. The junction had 2 bases not matched to a gene; V was cut back by 0 bases and J by 2 bases. Germline V gives CDR1 SGHRS, CDR2 YFSETQ. CDR3 nucleotide sequence: TGCGCCAGCAGCTTGGTTGCGGGGGCCTACAATGAGCAGTTCTTC. Its protein is CASSLVAGAYNEQFF.

This clone appeared a single time. This rearrangement joins TRBV6-5 to TRBJ2-7; TRBD1 aligns across 8 bases. The CDR3 sequence is 15 residues long. J lost 3 bases, V lost 6 bases, and 10 bases had no gene match. Germline CDR1 and CDR2: MNHEY and SVGAGI. This CDR3 is CASRSTGVSNYEQYF. The CDR3 DNA sequence: TGTGCCAGCAGGTCGACAGGGGTATCAAACTACGAGCAGTACTTC.

On this clone: Other DNA sequences from this sample encode an identical CDR3 as well. The chain couples TRBV3-1 (or the pseudogene TRBV3-2) to TRBJ1-1; TRBD1 is a possible D gene (5 bases). The V and J ends lost 2 bases and 5 bases respectively, with 12 bases between them. CDR1 is LGHDT, CDR2 YNNKEL, per germline (reference sequence). This CDR3 contains 14 residues. The DNA for the CDR3 is TGTGCCAGCAGCCAACGGGGGGGAGGTACTGAAGCTTTCTTT. This encodes CASSQRGGGTEAFF.

The sample holds a few counts of this clone. The rearrangement links TRBV10-3 to TRBJ1-1; 7 nucleotides align to TRBD1. Per germline, CDR1 ENHRY and CDR2 SYGVKD. V lost 3 bases, J lost 5 bases, and 6 bases stayed unmatched. CDR3 length equals 14 residues. CDR3 loop: CAISDSGGLTEAFF. The CDR3 DNA follows: TGTGCCATCAGTGACTCAGGGGGACTGACTGAAGCTTTCTTT.

The genes are TRBV28 and TRBJ2-3; tentative D call: TRBD1 (5 bases). The CDR3 totals 15 residues. Trimming pared 7 bases from V and 2 bases from J, leaving 16 bases between. Germline CDR1 is MDHEN and CDR2 is SYDVKM. The CDR3 sequence is CASTPWGRDTDTQYF. Written as DNA, the CDR3 is TGTGCCAGCACCCCTTGGGGCAGGGACACAGATACGCAGTATTTT.

The J gene is TRBJ1-5, the V gene TRBV7-8, with 8 bases that match TRBD1. J gave up 3 bases and V 5 bases, and 3 bases lay outside the gene matches. This CDR3 is built from 14 residues. CDR1 SGHVS and CDR2 FQNEAQ come from the germline V gene. CDR3 bases: TGTGCCAGCAGCCGGACAGGGATCAATCAGCCCCAGCATTTT. Residues: CASSRTGINQPQHF.

This clone was seen more than once but under ten times. This chain joins TRBV5-1 and TRBJ1-2; 8 positions match TRBD1. Germline V gives CDR1 SGHRS, CDR2 YFSETQ. This CDR3 contains 15 residues. Trimming cost V 0 bases and J 2 bases; bases outside gene matches: 3. The CDR3 here is CASSLEGQGNYGYTF. Written as DNA, the CDR3 is TGCGCCAGCAGCTTGGAAGGACAGGGCAACTATGGCTACACCTTC. Supplemented by reference TRBV5-1 and TRBJ1-2, the full variable domain reads KAGVTQTPRYLIKTRGQQVTLSCSPISGHRSVSWYQQTPGQGLQFLFEYFSETQRNKGNFPGRFSGRQFSNSRSEMNVSTLELGDSALYLCASSLEGQGNYGYTFGSGTRLTVV.

The chain links TRBV4-1 to TRBJ1-5; 9 bases are a match to TRBD1. The CDR3 is 15 residues long. CDR1 MGHRA and CDR2 YSYEKL come from the germline V gene. V lost 3 bases to trimming and J lost 4 bases; unmatched junction nucleotides: 4. Here the CDR3 reads CASSQRDRANQPQHF. The CDR3 DNA sequence: TGCGCCAGCAGCCAGAGGGACAGGGCGAATCAGCCCCAGCATTTT.